These 22 T cell receptor beta chains share one sample of origin, sequenced in a study of tissue T cells after allogeneic stem cell transplantation. TCRdb's copy holds only in-frame clones and misses some; the assay was immunoSEQ multiplex PCR. This table has roughly 51,000 clones, around 70% appearing once. Specimen: sorted cells pooled from one or two spleens. These receptors were collected from a pool of C57BL/6 mice in good health.

With regard to this clone: Each gene name is a mouse one. With the read ending 1 residue before the CDR3 end, the germline J gene is used to fill in that end. The J gene is TRBJ2-7, the V gene TRBV15; the match to TRBD2 covers 12 bases. Germline V gives CDR1 SGHND, CDR2 FRSKSL. CDR3 length: 13 residues. The trim removed 4 bases at V and 6 bases at J, leaving 1 base unmatched. CDR3 protein: CASSWTGGVEQYF. Incomplete CDR3 DNA: TGTGCCAGCAGTTGGACTGGGGGGGTTGAACAGTAC.

As to this clone: Genes and germline come from the mouse. The read ends 1 residue before the CDR3 terminus; that terminus is restored from the germline J gene. V and J are TRBV16 and TRBJ2-7; 10 bases map to TRBD2. CDR1 and CDR2 (germline): SGHSA, FRNQAP. The CDR3 sequence is 14 residues long. J was trimmed by 6 bases and V by 5 bases; bases with no gene match: 7. CDR3 DNA, as far as it was read: TGTGCAAGCAGCCTCTGGGGGGGCGCGGGTGAACAGTAC. As protein: CASSLWGGAGEQY. In full, the CDR3 is CASSLWGGAGEQYF.

Concerning this clone itself: Each gene name is a mouse one. The CDR3 is cut off 1 residue early in the read; its end comes from the germline J gene. The chain uses TRBV24 and TRBJ2-4; D is undetermined. The CDR3 contains 15 residues. The V and J ends lost 2 bases and 0 bases respectively, with 9 bases between them. The germline V gene has CDR1 KGHTA and CDR2 FRNEEI. CDR3 DNA, as far as it was read: TGTGCCAGCAGTCTGCCCGTAAGTAGTCAAAACACCTTGTAC. Its protein product is CASSLPVSSQNTLY. The CDR3 reads in full as CASSLPVSSQNTLYF.

Note on this clone: Any gene name here is a mouse gene name. Read data end 1 residue before the CDR3 end; the end is taken from the germline J gene. The J gene is TRBJ2-3, the V gene TRBV5; TRBD2 aligns across 9 bases. Germline CDR1 and CDR2: LGHNA and YNLKQL (reference sequence). The CDR3 extends over 15 amino acids. V trimming: 3 bases; J trimming: 1 base; junction bases outside the gene matches: 2. Incomplete CDR3 DNA: TGTGCCAGCAGCCACGACTGGGGGCGTGCAGAAACGCTGTAT. Translation: CASSHDWGRAETLY. In full, the CDR3 is CASSHDWGRAETLYF.

About this clone itself: Gene and germline names: mouse. The DNA ends 1 residue before the CDR3 does, and the rest of the CDR3 is filled in from the germline J gene. This rearrangement joins TRBV31 to TRBJ1-1; 11 bases are shared with TRBD1. This CDR3 has 14 amino acids. The ends lost 3 bases at V and 5 bases at J; junction bases unmatched: 5. CDR1 and CDR2 (germline): GKSSPN, SITVG. The sequenced CDR3 bases are TGTGCCTGGAGCCTCGGGACAGGGGGAACAGAAGTCTTC. This sequence encodes CAWSLGTGGTEVF. The full CDR3 protein is CAWSLGTGGTEVFF.

To note about this clone: Mouse germline and gene names are used. The CDR3 end falls 1 residue outside the read, so it is completed with the germline J gene. This rearrangement joins TRBV24 to TRBJ2-7, with 8 bases lining up with TRBD1. CDR1 and CDR2 (germline): KGHTA, FRNEEI. The CDR3 covers 15 residues. With V trimmed by 4 bases and J by 0 bases, 5 bases remained unmatched. The sequenced part of the CDR3 DNA is TGTGCCAGCAGTCGGACAGGGTTTAGCTCCTATGAACAGTAC. Translating gives CASSRTGFSSYEQY. The full CDR3 is CASSRTGFSSYEQYF.

This clone came up a few times. Mouse germline and gene names are used. The read ends 1 residue early relative to the CDR3; the germline J gene fills the gap. V is TRBV19 and J is TRBJ1-3; no reliable D call. V lost 1 base to trimming and J lost 0 bases, with 8 bases between them. Germline CDR1 and CDR2: FNHDT and SITEND (reference sequence). The CDR3 length is 15 residues. CDR3 DNA, as far as it was read: TGTGCCAGCAGTATAAGGAAAAATTCTGGAAATACGCTCTAT. It translates to CASSIRKNSGNTLY. The CDR3 in its entirety is CASSIRKNSGNTLYF.

A few counts support this clone. The germline and genes are mouse ones. The read stops 1 residue short of the end of the CDR3; the missing end is completed from the germline J gene. The gene calls are TRBV31 and TRBJ2-7; 8 positions match TRBD2. The CDR3 totals 11 residues. CDR1 and CDR2 from the germline V gene are GKSSPN and SITVG. Losses at the gene ends were 2 bases for V and 7 bases for J; bases not matched to a gene: 1. The part of the CDR3 DNA that was read is TGTGCCTGGAGTTGGGGGGGGGAACAGTAC. This translates into CAWSWGGEQY. The whole CDR3 region reads CAWSWGGEQYF.

This clone appeared once. The gene names given are mouse names. Sequencing ends 1 residue short of the CDR3 end; the germline J gene provides the rest. V gene TRBV3 combines with J gene TRBJ2-3; TRBD2 aligns across 8 bases. The CDR3 is 16 residues long. From germline, CDR1 is SNHLY and CDR2 FYNGKV (reference sequence). V was clipped by 2 bases and J by 0 bases; unmatched bases: 4. This CDR3 reads CASSLTGGSSAETLYF. The DNA read from the CDR3 is TGTGCCAGCAGCTTAACTGGGGGTTCTAGTGCAGAAACGCTGTAT. The full variable domain, its missing parts supplied by reference TRBV3 and TRBJ2-3, is GPKVLQIPSHQIIDMGQMVTLNCDPVSNHLYFYWYKQILGQQMEFLVNFYNGKVMEKSKLFKDQFSVERPDGSYFTLKIQPTALEDSAVYFCASSLTGGSSAETLYFGSGTRLTVL.

This clone was detected only once. Here the gene names and germline are mouse. Sequencing ends 1 residue short of the CDR3 end; the germline J gene provides the rest. The genes are TRBV20 and TRBJ2-3; D may be TRBD1 or TRBD2 (6 bases each). The CDR3 contains 14 residues. Trimming cost V 3 bases and J 0 bases, with 10 bases left between them. The germline V gene encodes CDR1 GFQATS and CDR2 STVNSAI. The CDR3 loop is CGASVGASAETLYF. The sequenced part of the CDR3 DNA is TGTGGTGCTAGTGTGGGGGCCAGTGCAGAAACGCTGTAT.

This clone is a singleton in its sample. Genes and germline come from the mouse. The CDR3 is cut off 1 residue early in the read; its end comes from the germline J gene. The rearrangement joins TRBV29 to TRBJ2-3, with D possibly matching TRBD1 (5 bases). The CDR3 is 15 residues long. Germline-derived CDR1 and CDR2 are MSHET and SYDVDS. Trimming left V 0 bases short and J 2 bases short, with 9 bases between. The part of the CDR3 DNA that was read is TGTGCTAGCAGTTTATCCGGACAATTTGCAGAAACGCTGTAT. The encoded protein is CASSLSGQFAETLY. The entire CDR3 reads CASSLSGQFAETLYF.

With regard to this clone: The gene symbols are mouse symbols. This CDR3 is also generated by other DNA sequences in the sample. The chain's CDR3 is CAWSLGSSAETLYF. The covered CDR3 bases are TGTGCCTGGAGTCTCGGGTCTAGTGCAGAAACGCTGTAT. The chain combines TRBV31 with TRBJ2-3; D not resolved. The read stops 1 residue short of the end of the CDR3; the missing end is completed from the germline J gene. There are 14 residues in the CDR3. Germline V gene lookup returns CDR1 GKSSPN and CDR2 SITVG. V was cut by 0 bases and J by 0 bases, with 7 bases left in between. Together with reference TRBV31 and TRBJ2-3, the CDR3 gives the full variable domain: AQTIHQWPVAEIKAVGSPLSLGCTIKGKSSPNLYWYWQATGGTLQQLFYSITVGQVESVVQLNLSASRPKDDQFILSTEKLLLSHSGFYLCAWSLGSSAETLYFGSGTRLTVL.

Note on this clone: These gene names are mouse names. The read finishes 1 residue shy of the CDR3 end, and the germline J gene is used to complete it. Other DNA sequences in this specimen translate into the identical CDR3. This chain links TRBV20 with TRBJ2-7; TRBD2 matches at 8 bases. The CDR3 runs 13 residues. J lost 7 bases, V lost 0 bases, and 5 bases had no gene match. Germline CDR1 and CDR2: GFQATS and STVNSAI. The part of the CDR3 DNA that was read is TGTGGTGCTAGGGAGGGGGGGGCGCGGGAACAGTAC. Its protein product is CGAREGGAREQY. The CDR3 as a whole reads CGAREGGAREQYF.

As regards this clone: Gene names refer to mouse genes. The read ends 1 residue before the CDR3 terminus; that terminus is restored from the germline J gene. The chain is built from TRBV4 and TRBJ2-2, with D possibly matching TRBD1 (6 bases). The CDR3 is 13 residues long. The germline CDR1 and CDR2 sequences are LGHDT and YNNKQL (reference sequence). Trimming pared 5 bases from V and 6 bases from J, leaving 10 bases between. Here the CDR3 reads CASSPRGAGQLYF. CDR3 DNA (partial): TGTGCCAGCAGCCCCAGGGGAGCCGGGCAGCTCTAC.

Concerning this clone itself: Gene and germline names: mouse. Sequencing ends 1 residue short of the CDR3 end; the germline J gene provides the rest. V gene TRBV31 combines with J gene TRBJ2-4, with TRBD2 matching over 7 bases. This CDR3 region has 14 residues. Germline V CDR1 and CDR2: GKSSPN, SITVG. The trim removed 3 bases at V and 0 bases at J, leaving 3 bases unmatched. CDR3 residues: CAWSDWDSQNTLYF. CDR3 bases read: TGTGCCTGGAGCGACTGGGATAGTCAAAACACCTTGTAC.

A word on this clone: Gene names and germline refer to mouse. The CDR3 extends 1 residue past the end of the read, so its final part is completed from the germline J gene. The gene calls are TRBV1 and TRBJ2-5; D not resolved. In germline, CDR1 is NSQYPW, CDR2 LRSPGD (reference sequence). The CDR3 totals 12 residues. The V end lost 1 base, the J end lost 4 bases, and 3 bases lay between the germline ends. Here the CDR3 reads CTCSAGEDTQYF. CDR3 bases read: TGCACCTGCAGTGCAGGGGAAGACACCCAGTAC.

Regarding this clone: Gene labels here are mouse ones. Read data end 1 residue before the CDR3 end; the end is taken from the germline J gene. The chain recombines TRBV12-1 with TRBJ1-1; 9 bases agree with TRBD1. The CDR3 consists of 12 residues. V gave up 4 bases and J gave up 8 bases; unmatched junction bases: 4. Germline CDR1 reads SGHSN; CDR2 reads HYEKVE. The part of the CDR3 DNA that was read is TGTGCCAGCTCGACCGGGACAGGGGAAGTCTTC. Translation: CASSTGTGEVF. The entire CDR3 is CASSTGTGEVFF.

This clone is a singleton in its sample. Genes and germline are mouse. The read ends 1 residue shy of where the CDR3 ends; the end is completed using the germline J gene. This chain connects TRBV1 to TRBJ2-1, with 7 bases fitting TRBD2. V gave up 3 bases and J gave up 3 bases; unmatched junction bases: 2. The CDR3 consists of 14 residues. The germline V gene has CDR1 NSQYPW and CDR2 LRSPGD (reference sequence). CDR3 DNA, as far as it was read: TGCACCTGCAGTGCCGGGGGGGGCTATGCTGAGCAGTTC. It codes for CTCSAGGGYAEQF. The CDR3 reads in full as CTCSAGGGYAEQFF. Based on the CDR3 plus reference TRBV1 and TRBJ2-1, the full variable domain is VTLLEQNPRWRLVPRGQAVNLRCILKNSQYPWMSWYQQDLQKQLQWLFTLRSPGDKEVKSLPGADYLATRVTDTELRLQVANMSQGRTLYCTCSAGGGYAEQFFGPGTRLTVL.

Worth noting for this clone: Mouse germline and gene names are used. The observed sequence ends 1 residue before the CDR3 terminus, with the missing tail filled in from the germline J gene. The rearrangement joins TRBV16 to TRBJ2-7, with 7 nucleotides matching TRBD2. The CDR3 sequence is 13 residues long. The germline V gene encodes CDR1 SGHSA and CDR2 FRNQAP. The V and J ends lost 1 base and 4 bases, in that order; junction bases with no gene match: 1. The CDR3 reads CASSLGGGYEQYF. The part of the CDR3 DNA that was read is TGTGCAAGCAGCTTAGGGGGGGGGTATGAACAGTAC.

This clone was picked up one time. Germline and genes: mouse. With the read ending 1 residue before the CDR3 end, the germline J gene is used to fill in that end. V gene TRBV13-1 combines with J gene TRBJ1-5; D may be TRBD1 (6 bases). The length of the CDR3 is 15 residues. Trimming pared 0 bases from V and 3 bases from J, leaving 10 bases between. Germline-derived CDR1 and CDR2 are NSHNY and SYGAGN. CDR3: CASSDGGGRNQAPLF. The part of the CDR3 DNA that was read is TGTGCCAGCAGTGATGGGGGGGGCCGCAACCAGGCTCCGCTT.

About this clone itself: Germline and genes here are mouse. The read stops 1 residue short of the end of the CDR3; the missing end is completed from the germline J gene. This chain links TRBV1 with TRBJ2-3; TRBD2 matches 11 bases. The CDR3 runs to 16 residues. V lost 3 bases and J lost 2; bases outside the gene matches: 4. In germline, CDR1 is NSQYPW, CDR2 LRSPGD (reference sequence). CDR3 DNA, as far as it was read: TGCACCTGCAGTGCGAGGACTGGGGGGAATGCAGAAACGCTGTAT. Residues: CTCSARTGGNAETLY. The complete CDR3 reads CTCSARTGGNAETLYF.

About this clone: The gene names given are mouse names. The read falls 1 residue short of the CDR3 end, and the missing part is taken from the germline J gene. The chain joins TRBV31 to TRBJ2-2, with TRBD2 as a possible D gene (7 bases). CDR1 is GKSSPN and CDR2 is SITVG in the germline V gene. CDR3 length: 16 residues. The V end lost 0 bases, the J end lost 1 base, and 12 bases lay between the germline ends. CDR3 in amino acids: CAWSLVWGRNTGQLYF. The CDR3 DNA, read in part, is TGTGCCTGGAGTCTAGTCTGGGGGCGAAACACCGGGCAGCTCTAC.